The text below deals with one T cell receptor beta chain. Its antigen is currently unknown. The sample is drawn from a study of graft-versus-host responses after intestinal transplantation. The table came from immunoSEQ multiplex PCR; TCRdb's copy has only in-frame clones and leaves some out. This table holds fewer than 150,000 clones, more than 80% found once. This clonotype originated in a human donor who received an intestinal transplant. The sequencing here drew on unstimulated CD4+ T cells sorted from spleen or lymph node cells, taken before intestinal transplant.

The DNA for the CDR3 is TGCGCCAGCAGCCTCACTAGCGGGGGTGGGTACGAGCAGTACTTC. As protein: CASSLTSGGGYEQYF. The chain is built from TRBV5-1 and TRBJ2-7; 11 bases fit TRBD2. From germline, CDR1 is SGHRS and CDR2 YFSETQ. The V and J ends lost 4 bases and 4 bases, in that order; junction bases with no gene match: 7. The CDR3 runs 15 residues.